The 23 T cell receptor beta chains in this list originate from one sample, sequenced in a study of cytomegalovirus exposure and HLA in healthy donors (dated by TCRdb to the late 2010s). The library was generated by the immunoSEQ multiplex PCR assay. For the multiplex PCR, a mixture combining 60 forward primers for TCR Vbeta segments and 13 reverse primers for TCR Jbeta segments was used. Drawn from immuneACCESS, this table holds only the in-frame rearrangements with V and J called that TCRdb kept. Clones are partly lost; checked studies trace under half to an unresolved V gene and leave the rest unexplained. This sample has 150,000 to 250,000 clones in its table, and just over 75% of those were observed once. In total, the top ten clones hold less than 2% of the sample. The specimen was PBMCs. The receptors were sampled from a young man in good health and CMV-seronegative.

The chain couples TRBV16 to TRBJ1-5; 8 nucleotides align to TRBD1. The CDR3 runs to 14 residues. In germline, CDR1 is KGHSY, CDR2 FQNENV. With V trimmed by 5 bases and J by 6 bases, 6 bases remained unmatched. CDR3 nucleotide sequence: TGTGCCAGCAGCACGGGACAGGTTGCTCAGCCCCAGCATTTT. This translates into CASSTGQVAQPQHF.

The V gene is TRBV7-3, the J gene TRBJ2-3, with no clear D. The length of the CDR3 is 13 residues. V lost 5 bases, J lost 1 base, and 7 bases lay in between. Germline CDR1 is SGHTA and CDR2 is FQGTGA. Written as DNA, the CDR3 is TGTGCCAGCAGCCCTCCCGGCACAGATACGCAGTATTTT. Translation: CASSPPGTDTQYF.

The rearrangement links TRBV7-6 to TRBJ1-1, with D possibly TRBD1 on 5 matching bases. V gave up 2 bases and J gave up 1 base, with 14 bases separating them. CDR3 length: 16 residues. The V gene's germline CDR1 is SGHVS and CDR2 FNYEAQ. The CDR3 loop is CASSLTAAGQNTEAFF. The CDR3 region has the DNA TGTGCCAGCAGCTTAACGGCGGCAGGGCAGAACACTGAAGCTTTCTTT.

J is TRBJ1-5 and V is TRBV5-6; 8 nucleotides match TRBD1. Germline lookup yields CDR1 SGHDT and CDR2 YYEEEE. J was trimmed by 0 bases and V by 2 bases; bases with no gene match: 13. The CDR3 is 19 residues long. DNA for the CDR3: TGTGCCAGCAGCTTAGGGGCAGGGGGCCGGTGGGGTAGCAATCAGCCCCAGCATTTT. It translates to CASSLGAGGRWGSNQPQHF.

J is TRBJ1-1 and V is TRBV19; D ambiguous. Trimming cost V 0 bases and J 4 bases, with 6 bases left between them. Germline CDR1 and CDR2: LNHDA and SQIVND (reference sequence). CDR3 size: 13 residues. In DNA, the CDR3 is TGTGCCAGTAGTATAGACAAGAGCACTGAAGCTTTCTTT. Its translation is CASSIDKSTEAFF.

The chain has TRBV10-3 and TRBJ2-2; D possibly corresponds to TRBD2 (6 bases). The CDR3 has 13 amino acids. Per the germline V gene, CDR1 is ENHRY and CDR2 is SYGVKD. V was trimmed by 9 bases and J by 6 bases, leaving 14 bases between them. For the CDR3, the DNA is TGTGCCATGCGGGACCGCGGGTCCGGGGAGCTGTTTTTT. This encodes CAMRDRGSGELFF.

This chain joins TRBV9 and TRBJ2-3; 7 bases are shared with TRBD2. The CDR3 runs 14 residues. V lost 3 bases, J lost 4 bases, and 5 bases stayed unmatched. CDR1 and CDR2 (germline): SGDLS, YYNGEE. The CDR3 nucleotides are TGTGCCAGCAGCGATGGAGCGGGATCAGATACGCAGTATTTT. Protein: CASSDGAGSDTQYF.

The V call is TRBV5-1, the J call TRBJ1-2; D gene unclear. Germline loops: CDR1 SGHRS, CDR2 YFSETQ. The ends were cut back, 1 base at V and 2 bases at J, with 9 bases in the middle. The CDR3 totals 14 residues. The CDR3 loop is CASSLNSQNYGYTF. In DNA, the CDR3 is TGCGCCAGCAGCTTGAACAGCCAGAACTATGGCTACACCTTC.

This clone was seen more than once but under ten times. The chain couples TRBV7-9 to TRBJ2-5; possible D gene TRBD1, 6 bases. Germline CDR1 is SEHNR and CDR2 is FQNEAQ (reference sequence). The CDR3 runs 12 residues. Trimming pared 8 bases from V and 5 bases from J, leaving 12 bases between. CDR3 sequence reads: CASEGVYETQYF. In DNA, the CDR3 is TGTGCCAGCGAGGGGGTATACGAGACCCAGTACTTC.

V is TRBV5-1 and J is TRBJ2-1; 10 bases align to TRBD2. V was clipped by 0 bases and J by 7 bases; unmatched bases: 4. Germline-derived CDR1 and CDR2 are SGHRS and YFSETQ. The CDR3 loop spans 15 amino acids. CDR3 in DNA: TGCGCCAGCAGCTTGGAGGCTAGCGGGAGAAATGAGCAGTTCTTC. The encoded protein is CASSLEASGRNEQFF.

The chain joins TRBV27 to TRBJ2-7, with D possibly TRBD1 on 5 matching bases. The germline V gene has CDR1 MNHEY and CDR2 SMNVEV (reference sequence). V was pared by 3 bases and J by 3 bases, with 9 bases between. This CDR3 is built from 13 residues. The CDR3 nucleotides read TGTGCCAGCAGTTTGGGGCAGTACTACGAGCAGTACTTC. The encoded protein is CASSLGQYYEQYF.

This chain joins TRBV2 and TRBJ2-1, with 8 bases fitting TRBD2. Germline V gene lookup returns CDR1 SNHLY and CDR2 FYNNEI. J gave up 9 bases and V 5 bases, and 15 bases lay outside the gene matches. This CDR3 comprises 16 residues. CDR3 loop: CASSQTGTRASSEQFF. In DNA, the CDR3 is TGTGCCAGCAGTCAGACCGGGACTAGGGCCTCTAGTGAGCAGTTCTTC.

This chain connects TRBV7-3 to TRBJ1-1; possibly TRBD1 for D (5 bases). This CDR3 region has 14 residues. The germline gives CDR1 SGHTA, CDR2 FQGTGA. Trimming shortened V by 6 bases and J by 2 bases, and 13 bases separated the two germline ends. CDR3 residues: CASSINRINTEAFF. CDR3 coding DNA: TGTGCCAGCAGTATAAACAGGATTAACACTGAAGCTTTCTTT.

The chain uses TRBV9 and TRBJ2-5, with 8 bases lining up with TRBD1. This CDR3 spans 16 amino acids. Losses at the gene ends were 4 bases for V and 5 bases for J; bases not matched to a gene: 13. Germline assignment: CDR1 SGDLS and CDR2 YYNGEE. The CDR3 spells CASSLQDRVRGETQYF. CDR3 coding DNA: TGTGCCAGCAGCCTCCAGGACAGGGTTCGGGGGGAGACCCAGTACTTC.

Comments on this clone: Germline is not matched at one junction end, which may reflect a read error. The chain is built from TRBV5-1 and TRBJ1-1, with 8 nucleotides matching TRBD1. This CDR3 spans 15 amino acids. Germline loops: CDR1 SGHRS, CDR2 YFSETQ. Written as DNA, the CDR3 is TGCGCCAGCAGCTGGGAACAGGGGGTAAGGACTGAAGCTTCCTTT. This gives the protein CASSWEQGVRTEASF.

The chain couples TRBV27 to TRBJ2-1, with TRBD2 matching 9 bases. The germline gives CDR1 MNHEY, CDR2 SMNVEV (reference sequence). The CDR3 spans 16 residues. The V segment lost 5 bases and the J segment 4 bases; nucleotides outside the gene matches: 9. For the CDR3, the DNA is TGTGCCAGCAGTCCGGGACTAGCTATGATATACAATGAGCAGTTCTTC. Translation gives CASSPGLAMIYNEQFF.

This chain joins TRBV30 and TRBJ2-1; the match to TRBD2 covers 8 bases. The CDR3 length is 20 residues. CDR1 is GTSNPN, CDR2 SVGIG, per germline (reference sequence). V gave up 1 base and J gave up 0 bases; unmatched junction bases: 17. The CDR3 loop reads CAWSGLAGRPSGRSYNEQFF. For the CDR3, the DNA is TGTGCCTGGAGTGGGTTAGCGGGACGCCCCTCGGGGCGCTCCTACAATGAGCAGTTCTTC.

V gene TRBV9 combines with J gene TRBJ1-2; 7 nucleotides align to TRBD1. This CDR3 has 14 residues. Per germline, CDR1 SGDLS and CDR2 YYNGEE. The V gene end was trimmed by 3 bases and the J gene end by 8 bases; junction bases not matched to a gene: 10. The CDR3 sequence is CASSAIRQGGGYTF. In nucleotides, the CDR3 is TGTGCCAGCAGCGCGATACGACAGGGCGGCGGCTACACCTTC.

The rearrangement joins TRBV5-4 to TRBJ1-2; no firm D call. Trimming removed 4 bases from V and 1 base from J, with 11 bases in between. This CDR3 region has 14 residues. The germline CDR1 and CDR2 sequences are SGHNT and YYREEE (reference sequence). The CDR3, as DNA: TGTGCCAGCAGCCGAGAAGCGGGTAACTATGGCTACACCTTC. Amino acid sequence: CASSREAGNYGYTF.

This chain links TRBV2 with TRBJ1-5; maybe TRBD1 (5 bases). Deletions cut 7 bases from V and 2 bases from J, with 12 bases between. The length of the CDR3 is 14 residues. Looked up from germline, CDR1 is SNHLY and CDR2 is FYNNEI. The CDR3 loop reads CASTEVGGNQPQHF. The CDR3 nucleotides read TGTGCCAGCACCGAGGTAGGGGGCAATCAGCCCCAGCATTTT. Full variable domain (missing parts from reference TRBV2 and TRBJ1-5): EPEVTQTPSHQVTQMGQEVILRCVPISNHLYFYWYRQILGQKVEFLVSFYNNEISEKSEIFDDQFSVERPDGSNFTLKIRSTKLEDSAMYFCASTEVGGNQPQHFGDGTRLSIL.

CDR3 in amino acids: CTALVNEQFF. The DNA for the CDR3 is TGCACCGCACTTGTTAATGAGCAGTTCTTC. The chain is built from TRBV29-1 and TRBJ2-1; D is ambiguous. Germline assignment: CDR1 SQVTM and CDR2 ANQGSEA. This CDR3 has 10 amino acids.

The chain couples TRBV5-4 to TRBJ2-1; D may be TRBD1 (6 bases). Germline assignment: CDR1 SGHNT and CDR2 YYREEE (reference sequence). The CDR3 spans 15 residues. The V and J ends lost 0 bases and 0 bases respectively, with 7 bases between them. This CDR3 is CASSLGQVSYNEQFF. CDR3 coding DNA: TGTGCCAGCAGCTTGGGACAGGTCTCCTACAATGAGCAGTTCTTC. The whole variable domain, filled in from reference TRBV5-4 and TRBJ2-1, reads ETGVTQSPTHLIKTRGQQVTLRCSSQSGHNTVSWYQQALGQGPQFIFQYYREEENGRGNFPPRFSGLQFPNYSSELNVNALELDDSALYLCASSLGQVSYNEQFFGPGTRLTVL.

This chain uses TRBV5-5 with TRBJ2-2; 13 bases align to TRBD2. The J segment lost 8 bases and the V segment lost 4 bases, leaving 2 bases of the junction unmatched. This CDR3 has 14 residues. Germline V lookup: CDR1 SGHKS, CDR2 YYEKEE (reference sequence). As DNA, the CDR3 is TGTGCCAGCAGCCGGACTAGCGGGAGTGGGGAGCTGTTTTTT. Amino acids: CASSRTSGSGELFF.